This T cell receptor beta chain was captured by sequencing in a study of T cell repertoires in cytomegalovirus infection. Across the whole study: Both a matching HLA type and CMV infection were indicated by public TCR beta signatures.

This clonotype was counted only a few times. Per the germline V gene, CDR1 is SGHAT and CDR2 is FQNNGV. The V gene end was trimmed by 5 bases and the J gene end by 5 bases; junction bases not matched to a gene: 12. The CDR3 covers 15 residues. TCRdb passed the reads through MiXCR, listing each CDR3 protein once. The sample has about 450,000 distinct CDR3 sequences; roughly 30% are singletons. The sequenced sample was PBMCs. The source is a human donor in good health (CMV status not recorded). Some clones in this sample may be carry-over from other donors' samples. The chain uses TRBV11-2 and TRBJ2-7; 7 bases match TRBD1. Here the CDR3 DNA reads TGTGCCAGCAGCACCCGACAGGGTGAGGCCCACGAGCAGTACTTC. This translates into CASSTRQGEAHEQYF.